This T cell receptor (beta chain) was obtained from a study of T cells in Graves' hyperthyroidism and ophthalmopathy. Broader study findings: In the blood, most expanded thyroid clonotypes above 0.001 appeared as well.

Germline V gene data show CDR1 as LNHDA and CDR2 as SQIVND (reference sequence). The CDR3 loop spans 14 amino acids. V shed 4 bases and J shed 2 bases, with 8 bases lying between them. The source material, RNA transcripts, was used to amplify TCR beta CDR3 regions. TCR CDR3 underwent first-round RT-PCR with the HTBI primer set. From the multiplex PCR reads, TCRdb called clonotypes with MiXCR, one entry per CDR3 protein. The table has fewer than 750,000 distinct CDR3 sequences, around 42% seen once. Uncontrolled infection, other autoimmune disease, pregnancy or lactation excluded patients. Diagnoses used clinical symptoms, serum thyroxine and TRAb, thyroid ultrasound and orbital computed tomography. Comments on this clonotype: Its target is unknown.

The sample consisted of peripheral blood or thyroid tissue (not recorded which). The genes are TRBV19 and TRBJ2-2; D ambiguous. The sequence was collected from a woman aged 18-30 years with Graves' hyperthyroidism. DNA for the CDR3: TGTGCCAGTAGTACCGTTCCAAACACCGGGGAGCTGTTTTTT. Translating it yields CASSTVPNTGELFF.